What follows are 24 T cell receptor beta chains derived from one specimen sequenced in a study of PD-1 blockade in classical Hodgkin lymphoma. The sample's time point: cycle 4 day 1 (C4D1), after less than 7 weeks of nivolumab. Brentuximab vedotin exposure varied among the patients, all of whom had relapsed after autologous stem cell transplantation. Purification of CD4+ T cells from thawed PBMCs was achieved by magnetic negative selection. Assay: immunoSEQ multiplex PCR; the TCRdb copy retains only in-frame clones and omits some. The table lists 25,000 or so clones, roughly 85% of them singletons. This specimen was CD4+ T cells from blood, taken before the fourth cycle of nivolumab. The receptors stem from a human donor with classical Hodgkin lymphoma.

In this sample, this clone turned up a few times. The V and J genes are TRBV19 and TRBJ1-2, with a possible D match to TRBD1 (5 bases). Germline CDR1 and CDR2: LNHDA and SQIVND (reference sequence). V was clipped by 6 bases and J by 4 bases, with 18 bases between them. This CDR3 region has 15 residues. The CDR3 reads CASSPRVPGVYGYTF. The CDR3 DNA reads TGTGCCAGTAGCCCCCGAGTCCCGGGGGTCTATGGCTACACCTTC. Based on the CDR3 plus reference TRBV19 and TRBJ1-2, the full variable domain is DGGITQSPKYLFRKEGQNVTLSCEQNLNHDAMYWYRQDPGQGLRLIYYSQIVNDFQKGDIAEGYSVSREKKESFPLTVTSAQKNPTAFYLCASSPRVPGVYGYTFGSGTRLTVV.

This clone was found a few times. The chain joins TRBV29-1 to TRBJ1-3; D gene unclear. From germline, CDR1 is SQVTM and CDR2 ANQGSEA. The CDR3 runs to 13 residues. V dropped 6 bases and J dropped 1 base, with 10 bases sitting between them. The CDR3 sequence: CSVGEGSGNTIYF. The CDR3 DNA follows: TGCAGCGTCGGCGAGGGTTCTGGAAACACCATATATTTT.

The V and J genes are TRBV5-6 and TRBJ2-3; no clear D gene. The CDR3 loop spans 18 amino acids. The germline V and J ends were trimmed by 1 base and 4 bases, with 22 bases remaining between them. Germline V gene data show CDR1 as SGHDT and CDR2 as YYEEEE. CDR3: CASSLPQAPRAMADTQYF. As DNA, the CDR3 is TGTGCCAGCAGCTTGCCCCAGGCTCCACGGGCCATGGCAGATACGCAGTATTTT.

The chain links TRBV19 to TRBJ1-1; the D is unclear. The V end was cut by 3 bases, the J end by 0 bases, with 11 bases between. CDR3 length: 15 amino acids. The V gene's germline CDR1 is LNHDA and CDR2 SQIVND (reference sequence). The CDR3 loop is CASSMLGPMNTEAFF. The CDR3 DNA reads as TGTGCCAGTAGTATGTTAGGACCTATGAACACTGAAGCTTTCTTT.

This clone was observed a single time. The chain is built from TRBV29-1 and TRBJ2-7, with 7 bases matching TRBD2. The V segment lost 7 bases and the J segment 1 base; nucleotides outside the gene matches: 10. There are 14 residues in the CDR3. CDR1 is SQVTM, CDR2 ANQGSEA, per germline. The CDR3 region has the DNA TGCAGCGCCAAGGGCGGGAGTCAATCCTACGAGCAGTACTTC. Protein sequence: CSAKGGSQSYEQYF.

This chain uses TRBV28 with TRBJ1-1; no clear D gene. The V end lost 9 bases, the J end lost 3 bases, and 14 bases lay between the germline ends. The CDR3 runs 13 residues. The germline V gene has CDR1 MDHEN and CDR2 SYDVKM. This CDR3 is CASFLTGDTEAFF. CDR3 coding DNA: TGTGCCAGTTTCCTTACCGGGGACACTGAAGCTTTCTTT.

This chain joins TRBV2 and TRBJ2-7; D may be TRBD1 (6 bases). CDR1 and CDR2 (germline): SNHLY, FYNNEI. V lost 7 bases to trimming and J lost 10 bases, with 23 bases between them. There are 14 residues in the CDR3. The CDR3 loop is CASKEPGQTTPQYF. CDR3 DNA sequence: TGTGCCAGCAAAGAACCGGGACAAACTACCCCCCAGTACTTC.

This chain uses TRBV6-1 with TRBJ2-1; the match to TRBD1 covers 8 bases. CDR1 and CDR2 (germline): MNHNS, SASEGT. CDR3 length: 17 amino acids. V shed 3 bases and J 0 bases; nucleotides not matched to a gene: 7. The CDR3 DNA is TGTGCCAGCAGTGATACAGGGGGTGTAAGCTCCTACAATGAGCAGTTCTTC. Protein product: CASSDTGGVSSYNEQFF.

The rearrangement links TRBV5-6 to TRBJ1-2; D gene unclear. The CDR3 runs 12 residues. Germline V gene data show CDR1 as SGHDT and CDR2 as YYEEEE. The V end lost 5 bases, the J end lost 6 bases, and 11 bases lay between the germline ends. The CDR3: CASRLQRDGYTF. CDR3 nucleotide sequence: TGTGCCAGCAGGCTCCAAAGGGATGGCTACACCTTC. The variable domain in full, completed from reference TRBV5-6 and TRBJ1-2, reads DAGVTQSPTHLIKTRGQQVTLRCSPKSGHDTVSWYQQALGQGPQFIFQYYEEEERQRGNFPDRFSGHQFPNYSSELNVNALLLGDSALYLCASRLQRDGYTFGSGTRLTVV.

V gene TRBV14 combines with J gene TRBJ1-2, with D tentatively TRBD1 (6 bases). CDR1 SGHDN and CDR2 FVKESK come from the germline V gene. This CDR3 region has 14 residues. The ends were cut back, 5 bases at V and 8 bases at J, with 18 bases in the middle. This CDR3 is CASSSLGGAGGYTF. The CDR3 nucleotides are TGTGCCAGCAGCTCCCTAGGGGGGGCTGGCGGCTACACCTTC.

This chain links TRBV5-1 with TRBJ2-1, with a weak D call TRBD2 (6 bases). The V and J ends lost 2 bases and 7 bases respectively, with 16 bases between them. The CDR3 contains 15 residues. Germline CDR1 reads SGHRS; CDR2 reads YFSETQ. CDR3 protein: CASSFQTGEGNEQFF. The CDR3 region has the DNA TGCGCCAGCAGCTTCCAGACGGGAGAAGGTAATGAGCAGTTCTTC.

The sample holds one count of this clone. The chain carries TRBV7-8 and TRBJ2-7; possibly TRBD1 for D (6 bases). Germline CDR1 and CDR2: SGHVS and FQNEAQ. The V end was cut by 2 bases, the J end by 3 bases, with 8 bases between. This CDR3 spans 13 amino acids. The CDR3 is CASSLKQGYEQYF. CDR3 sequence (DNA): TGTGCCAGCAGCTTAAAACAGGGCTACGAGCAGTACTTC.

CDR3 nucleotide sequence: TGTGCCAGCAGTGCGGGCGTGGAACTCGGCGAGCAGTACTTC. This encodes CASSAGVELGEQYF. The chain joins TRBV6-5 to TRBJ2-7; TRBD2 is a possible D gene (5 bases). Trimming shortened V by 5 bases and J by 6 bases, and 17 bases separated the two germline ends. Germline V gene data show CDR1 as MNHEY and CDR2 as SVGAGI. The CDR3 totals 14 residues.

The V gene is TRBV12-5, the J gene TRBJ2-1, with D perhaps TRBD2 (7 bases). Germline loops: CDR1 LGHNT, CDR2 FRNRAP. With 4 bases removed from V and 10 bases from J, the gap between germline ends came to 23 bases. CDR3 size: 16 residues. This chain's CDR3 is CASGSGGPSGLWEQFF. The CDR3 bases are TGTGCTAGTGGTTCCGGGGGCCCTAGCGGACTTTGGGAGCAGTTCTTC.

This clone was observed a handful of times. V is TRBV30 and J is TRBJ1-5; the match to TRBD1 covers 9 bases. Germline V gene lookup returns CDR1 GTSNPN and CDR2 SVGIG (reference sequence). V lost 3 bases to trimming and J lost 4 bases; unmatched junction nucleotides: 4. The CDR3 has 14 residues. This chain's CDR3 is CAWSNRGRNQPQHF. In nucleotides, the CDR3 is TGTGCCTGGAGCAACAGGGGGCGGAATCAGCCCCAGCATTTT.

J is TRBJ1-1 and V is TRBV7-9; no definite D call. V was pared by 1 base and J by 3 bases, with 9 bases between. Germline CDR1 is SEHNR and CDR2 is FQNEAQ (reference sequence). CDR3 length equals 14 residues. For the CDR3, the DNA is TGTGCCAGCAGCTTAGGGAAGGTGGACACTGAAGCTTTCTTT. Translating gives CASSLGKVDTEAFF.

The rearrangement joins TRBV5-6 to TRBJ1-2; 8 bases map to TRBD1. V shed 4 bases and J 6 bases; nucleotides not matched to a gene: 8. The CDR3 spans 14 residues. CDR1 and CDR2 (germline): SGHDT, YYEEEE. For the CDR3, the DNA is TGTGCCAGCAGCAGAGGACAGGGTGTACATGGCTACACCTTC. Amino acid sequence: CASSRGQGVHGYTF.

The V and J genes are TRBV28 and TRBJ1-1, with D possibly TRBD1 on 6 matching bases. Trimming removed 5 bases at V and 2 bases at J, with 15 bases between. The CDR3 runs to 15 residues. The germline gives CDR1 MDHEN, CDR2 SYDVKM. CDR3 region: CASSGSVGGNTEAFF. For the CDR3, the DNA is TGTGCCAGCAGTGGCTCGGTGGGGGGCAACACTGAAGCTTTCTTT.

This sequence joins TRBV5-1 and TRBJ2-7, with D tentatively TRBD1 (6 bases). V dropped 3 bases and J dropped 2 bases, with 12 bases sitting between them. Per germline, CDR1 SGHRS and CDR2 YFSETQ. The CDR3 extends over 14 amino acids. The CDR3 nucleotides read TGCGCCAGCAGCTATGAGGGGGAAACCTACGAGCAGTACTTC. Protein sequence: CASSYEGETYEQYF.

The chain uses TRBV7-2 and TRBJ2-2, with D perhaps TRBD2 (6 bases). CDR3 length: 15 residues. Trimming took off 6 bases at V and 2 bases at J, with 13 bases between the two ends. CDR1 is SGHTA and CDR2 is FQGNSA in the germline V gene. CDR3: CASRMTRANTGELFF. CDR3 bases: TGTGCCAGCAGGATGACTAGGGCCAACACCGGGGAGCTGTTTTTT.

The rearrangement links TRBV19 to TRBJ1-2, with D unresolved. CDR1 LNHDA and CDR2 SQIVND come from the germline V gene (reference sequence). Trimming left V 4 bases short and J 8 bases short, with 17 bases between. This CDR3 has 14 amino acids. CDR3 region: CASSNPGRAFGYTF. The CDR3 nucleotides are TGTGCCAGTAGTAACCCCGGGAGGGCCTTCGGCTACACCTTC. Full variable domain (missing parts from reference TRBV19 and TRBJ1-2): DGGITQSPKYLFRKEGQNVTLSCEQNLNHDAMYWYRQDPGQGLRLIYYSQIVNDFQKGDIAEGYSVSREKKESFPLTVTSAQKNPTAFYLCASSNPGRAFGYTFGSGTRLTVV.

In this sample, this clone turned up a few times. This chain links TRBV2 with TRBJ2-2; 7 bases are a match to TRBD1. Trimming took 4 bases from V and 9 from J; bases not matched to a gene: 5. The CDR3 extends over 13 amino acids. Germline values: CDR1 SNHLY, CDR2 FYNNEI. The CDR3 nucleotides read TGTGCCAGCAGTGGAGGGGGCGCCCGGGAGCTGTTTTTT. As protein: CASSGGGARELFF.

The J gene is TRBJ2-2, the V gene TRBV30, with TRBD1 identical over 7 bases. The V segment lost 3 bases and the J segment 4 bases; nucleotides outside the gene matches: 2. CDR3 length equals 13 residues. CDR1 is GTSNPN, CDR2 SVGIG, per germline (reference sequence). The CDR3 loop reads CAWRDRFTGELFF. The CDR3 nucleotides are TGTGCCTGGAGGGACAGGTTCACCGGGGAGCTGTTTTTT.

This clone was observed a handful of times. V gene TRBV10-3 combines with J gene TRBJ1-1, with a possible D match to TRBD1 (5 bases). Looked up from germline, CDR1 is ENHRY and CDR2 is SYGVKD. This CDR3 spans 12 amino acids. Trimming pared 11 bases from V and 6 bases from J, leaving 16 bases between. CDR3 sequence reads: CASRSGEAEAFF. The CDR3 nucleotides are TGTGCCTCTCGGTCGGGGGAGGCTGAAGCTTTCTTT.